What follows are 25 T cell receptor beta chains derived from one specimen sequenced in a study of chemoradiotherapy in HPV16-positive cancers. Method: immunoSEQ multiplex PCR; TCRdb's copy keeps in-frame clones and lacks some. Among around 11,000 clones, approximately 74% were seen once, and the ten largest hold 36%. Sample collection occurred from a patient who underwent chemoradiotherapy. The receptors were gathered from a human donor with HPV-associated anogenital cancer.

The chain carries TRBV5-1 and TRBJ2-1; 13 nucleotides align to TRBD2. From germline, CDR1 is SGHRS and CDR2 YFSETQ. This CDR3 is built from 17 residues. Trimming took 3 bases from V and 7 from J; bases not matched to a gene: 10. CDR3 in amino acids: CASSWGAGTSGKNEQFF. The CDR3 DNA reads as TGCGCCAGCAGCTGGGGAGCCGGGACTAGCGGGAAAAATGAGCAGTTCTTC.

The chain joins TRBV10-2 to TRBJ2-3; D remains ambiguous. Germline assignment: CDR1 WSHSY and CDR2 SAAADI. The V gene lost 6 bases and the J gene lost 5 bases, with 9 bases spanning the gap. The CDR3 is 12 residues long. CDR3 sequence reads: CASSLAGDTQYF. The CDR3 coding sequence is TGCGCCAGCAGCCTCGCCGGAGATACGCAGTATTTT.

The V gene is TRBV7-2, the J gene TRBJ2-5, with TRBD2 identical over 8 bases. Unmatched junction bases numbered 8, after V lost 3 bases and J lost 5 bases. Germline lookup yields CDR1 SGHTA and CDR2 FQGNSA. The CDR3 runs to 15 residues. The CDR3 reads CASSLLAGRGETQYF. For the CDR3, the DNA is TGTGCCAGCAGCTTGTTAGCGGGGAGGGGGGAGACCCAGTACTTC.

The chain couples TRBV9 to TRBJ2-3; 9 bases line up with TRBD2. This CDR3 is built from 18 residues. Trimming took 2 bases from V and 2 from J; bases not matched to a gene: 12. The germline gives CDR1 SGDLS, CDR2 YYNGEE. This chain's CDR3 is CASSVSIQGTSNTDTQYF. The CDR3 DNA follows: TGTGCCAGCAGCGTTAGTATCCAAGGGACTAGCAACACAGATACGCAGTATTTT.

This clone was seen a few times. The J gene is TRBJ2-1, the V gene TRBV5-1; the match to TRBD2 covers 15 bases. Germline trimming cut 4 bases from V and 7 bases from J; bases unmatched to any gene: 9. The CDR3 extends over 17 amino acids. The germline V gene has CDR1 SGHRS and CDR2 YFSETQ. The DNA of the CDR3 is TGCGCCAGCAGCCCCTGGACTAGCGGGAGGGCGGTGAATGAGCAGTTCTTC. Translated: CASSPWTSGRAVNEQFF.

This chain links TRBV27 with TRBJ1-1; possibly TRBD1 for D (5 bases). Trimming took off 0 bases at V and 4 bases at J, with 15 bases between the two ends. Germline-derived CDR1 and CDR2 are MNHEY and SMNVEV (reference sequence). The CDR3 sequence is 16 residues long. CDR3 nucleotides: TGTGCCAGCAGTTTATCGAGGCGACTAGGGGCCACTGAAGCTTTCTTT. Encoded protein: CASSLSRRLGATEAFF.

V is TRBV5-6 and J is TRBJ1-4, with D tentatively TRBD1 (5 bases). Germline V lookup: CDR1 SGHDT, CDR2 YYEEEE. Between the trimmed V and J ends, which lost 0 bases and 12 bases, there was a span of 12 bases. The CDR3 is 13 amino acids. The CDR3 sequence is CASSLAGTGELFF. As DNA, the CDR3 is TGTGCCAGCAGCTTGGCAGGGACTGGGGAACTGTTTTTT.

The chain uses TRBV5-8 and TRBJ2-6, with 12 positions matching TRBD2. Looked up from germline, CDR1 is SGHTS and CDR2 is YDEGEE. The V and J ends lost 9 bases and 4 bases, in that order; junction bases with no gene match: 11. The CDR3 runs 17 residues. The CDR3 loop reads CATATSGRGRGANVLTF. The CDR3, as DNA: TGTGCCACCGCGACTAGCGGGAGAGGGAGAGGGGCCAACGTCCTGACTTTC.

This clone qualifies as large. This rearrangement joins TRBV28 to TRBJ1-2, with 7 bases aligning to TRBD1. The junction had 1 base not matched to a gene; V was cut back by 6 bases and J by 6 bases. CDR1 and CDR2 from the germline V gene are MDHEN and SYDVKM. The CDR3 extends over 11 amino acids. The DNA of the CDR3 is TGTGCCAGCAGGACAGGGAATGGCTACACCTTC. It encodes CASRTGNGYTF.

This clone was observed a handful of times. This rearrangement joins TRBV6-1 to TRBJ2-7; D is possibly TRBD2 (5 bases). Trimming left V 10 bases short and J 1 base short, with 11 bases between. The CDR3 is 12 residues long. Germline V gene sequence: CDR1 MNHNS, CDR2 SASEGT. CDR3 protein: CATRRDSYEQYV. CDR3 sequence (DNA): TGTGCCACACGTCGGGATTCCTACGAGCAGTACGTC.

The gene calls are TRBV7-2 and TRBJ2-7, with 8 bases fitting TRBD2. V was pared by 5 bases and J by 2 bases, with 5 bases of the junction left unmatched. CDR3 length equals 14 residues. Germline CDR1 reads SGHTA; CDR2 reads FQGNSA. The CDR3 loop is CASSTTSGPYEQYF. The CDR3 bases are TGTGCCAGCAGCACCACTAGCGGCCCCTACGAGCAGTACTTC.

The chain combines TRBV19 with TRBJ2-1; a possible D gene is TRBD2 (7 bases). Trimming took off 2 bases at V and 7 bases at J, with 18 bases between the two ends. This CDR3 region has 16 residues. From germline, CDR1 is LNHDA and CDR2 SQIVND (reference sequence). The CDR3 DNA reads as TGTGCCAGTAGTATAAAAGGGGGGGGCCCGTTTAATGAGCAGTTCTTC. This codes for CASSIKGGGPFNEQFF. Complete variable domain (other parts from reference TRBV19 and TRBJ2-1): DGGITQSPKYLFRKEGQNVTLSCEQNLNHDAMYWYRQDPGQGLRLIYYSQIVNDFQKGDIAEGYSVSREKKESFPLTVTSAQKNPTAFYLCASSIKGGGPFNEQFFGPGTRLTVL.

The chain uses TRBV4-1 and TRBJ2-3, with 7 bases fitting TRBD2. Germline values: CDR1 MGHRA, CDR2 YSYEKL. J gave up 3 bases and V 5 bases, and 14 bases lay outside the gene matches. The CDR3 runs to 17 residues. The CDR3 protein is CASSGLAGLGVTDTQYF. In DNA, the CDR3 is TGCGCCAGCAGCGGTTTAGCGGGCCTGGGGGTTACAGATACGCAGTATTTT.

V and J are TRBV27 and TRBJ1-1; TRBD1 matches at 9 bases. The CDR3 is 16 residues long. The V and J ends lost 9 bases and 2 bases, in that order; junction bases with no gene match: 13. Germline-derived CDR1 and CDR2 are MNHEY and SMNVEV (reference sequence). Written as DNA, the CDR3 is TGTGCCAGTCGGGGCCTGGACAGGGGCCTTAACACTGAAGCTTTCTTT. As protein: CASRGLDRGLNTEAFF.

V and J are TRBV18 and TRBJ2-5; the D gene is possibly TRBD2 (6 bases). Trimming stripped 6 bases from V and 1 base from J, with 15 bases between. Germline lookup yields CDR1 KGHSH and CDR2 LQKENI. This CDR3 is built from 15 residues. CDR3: CASSGTQATQETQYF. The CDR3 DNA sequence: TGTGCCAGCTCCGGGACTCAAGCCACCCAAGAGACCCAGTACTTC.

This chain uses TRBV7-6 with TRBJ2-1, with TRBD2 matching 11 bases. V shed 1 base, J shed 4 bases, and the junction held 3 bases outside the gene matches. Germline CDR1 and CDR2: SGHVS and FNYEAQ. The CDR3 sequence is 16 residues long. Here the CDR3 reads CASSLVGTSGYNEQFF. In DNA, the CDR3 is TGTGCCAGCAGCTTAGTGGGGACTAGCGGTTACAATGAGCAGTTCTTC.

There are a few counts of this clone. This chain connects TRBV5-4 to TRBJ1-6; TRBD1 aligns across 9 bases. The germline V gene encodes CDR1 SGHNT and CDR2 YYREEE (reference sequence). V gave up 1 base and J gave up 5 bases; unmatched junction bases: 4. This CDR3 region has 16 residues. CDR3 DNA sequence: TGTGCCAGCAGCTTGCCACAGGGGGCGGATAATTCACCCCTCCACTTT. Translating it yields CASSLPQGADNSPLHF. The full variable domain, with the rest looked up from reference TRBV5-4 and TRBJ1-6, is ETGVTQSPTHLIKTRGQQVTLRCSSQSGHNTVSWYQQALGQGPQFIFQYYREEENGRGNFPPRFSGLQFPNYSSELNVNALELDDSALYLCASSLPQGADNSPLHFGNGTRLTVT.

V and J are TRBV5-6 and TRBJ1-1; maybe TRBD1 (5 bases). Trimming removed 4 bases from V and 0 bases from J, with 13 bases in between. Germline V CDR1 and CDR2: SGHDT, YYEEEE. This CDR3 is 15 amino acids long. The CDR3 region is CASSGRGRVNTEAFF. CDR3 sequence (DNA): TGTGCCAGCAGCGGACGGGGACGGGTGAACACTGAAGCTTTCTTT.

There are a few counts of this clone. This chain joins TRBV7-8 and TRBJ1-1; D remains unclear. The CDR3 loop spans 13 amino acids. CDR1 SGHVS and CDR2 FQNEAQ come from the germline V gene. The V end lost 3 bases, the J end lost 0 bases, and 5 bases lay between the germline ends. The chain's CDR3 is CASSFTVNTEAFF. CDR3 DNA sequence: TGTGCCAGCAGCTTTACGGTGAACACTGAAGCTTTCTTT.

The CDR3 coding sequence is TGTGCCAGTAGTATAGAAGACAACTTTGGAAACACCATATATTTT. This translates into CASSIEDNFGNTIYF. V is TRBV19 and J is TRBJ1-3; D unclear. Trimming took off 0 bases at V and 3 bases at J, with 9 bases between the two ends. CDR3 length: 15 residues. The germline V gene has CDR1 LNHDA and CDR2 SQIVND (reference sequence).

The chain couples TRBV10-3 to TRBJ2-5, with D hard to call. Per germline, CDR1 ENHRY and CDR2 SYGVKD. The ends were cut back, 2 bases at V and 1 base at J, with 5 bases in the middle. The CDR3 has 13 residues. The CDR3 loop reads CAISEVIQETQYF. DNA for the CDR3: TGTGCCATCAGTGAGGTCATCCAAGAGACCCAGTACTTC.

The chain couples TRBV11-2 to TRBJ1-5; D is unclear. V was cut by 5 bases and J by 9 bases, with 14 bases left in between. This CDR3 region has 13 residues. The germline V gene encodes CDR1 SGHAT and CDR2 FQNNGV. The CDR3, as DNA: TGTGCCAGCAGCCGGGAAGGAACCTGGCCCCAGCATTTT. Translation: CASSREGTWPQHF.

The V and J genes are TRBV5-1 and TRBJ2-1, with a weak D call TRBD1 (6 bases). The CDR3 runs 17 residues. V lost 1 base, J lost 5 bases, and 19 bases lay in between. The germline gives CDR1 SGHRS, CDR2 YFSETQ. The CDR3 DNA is TGCGCCAGCAGCTTGCCGGCTTGGGGGCGTGGGGACAATGAGCAGTTCTTC. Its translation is CASSLPAWGRGDNEQFF. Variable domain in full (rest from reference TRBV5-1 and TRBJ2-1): KAGVTQTPRYLIKTRGQQVTLSCSPISGHRSVSWYQQTPGQGLQFLFEYFSETQRNKGNFPGRFSGRQFSNSRSEMNVSTLELGDSALYLCASSLPAWGRGDNEQFFGPGTRLTVL.

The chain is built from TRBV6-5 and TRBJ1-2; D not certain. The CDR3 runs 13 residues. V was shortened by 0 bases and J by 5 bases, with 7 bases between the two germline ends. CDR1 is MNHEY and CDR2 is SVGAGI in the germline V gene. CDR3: CASSYSIGYGYTF. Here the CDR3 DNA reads TGTGCCAGCAGTTACTCGATCGGGTATGGCTACACCTTC.

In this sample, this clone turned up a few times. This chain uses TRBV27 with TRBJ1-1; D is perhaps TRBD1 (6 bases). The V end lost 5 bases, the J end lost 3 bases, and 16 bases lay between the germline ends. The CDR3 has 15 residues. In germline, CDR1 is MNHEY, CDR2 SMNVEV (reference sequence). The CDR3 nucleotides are TGTGCCAGCAGTCCTACCAGGGGACGGGACACTGAAGCTTTCTTT. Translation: CASSPTRGRDTEAFF.